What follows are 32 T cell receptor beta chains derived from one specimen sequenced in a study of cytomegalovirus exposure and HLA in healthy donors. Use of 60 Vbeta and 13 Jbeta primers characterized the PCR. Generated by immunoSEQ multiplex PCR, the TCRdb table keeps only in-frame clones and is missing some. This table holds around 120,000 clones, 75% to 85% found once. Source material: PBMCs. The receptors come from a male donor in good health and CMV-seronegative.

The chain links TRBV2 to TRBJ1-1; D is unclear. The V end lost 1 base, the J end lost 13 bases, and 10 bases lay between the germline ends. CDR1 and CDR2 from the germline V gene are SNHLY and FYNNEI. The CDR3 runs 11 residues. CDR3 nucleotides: TGTGCCAGCAGTGAAGTAGCCGGAGATTTCTTT. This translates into CASSEVAGDFF. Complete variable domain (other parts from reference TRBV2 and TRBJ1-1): EPEVTQTPSHQVTQMGQEVILRCVPISNHLYFYWYRQILGQKVEFLVSFYNNEISEKSEIFDDQFSVERPDGSNFTLKIRSTKLEDSAMYFCASSEVAGDFFGQGTRLTVV.

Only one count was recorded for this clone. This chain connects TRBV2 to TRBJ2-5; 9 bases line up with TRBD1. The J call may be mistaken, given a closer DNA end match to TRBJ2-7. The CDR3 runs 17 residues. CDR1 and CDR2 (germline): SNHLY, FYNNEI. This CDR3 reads CASSKLHRDREFYEQYF. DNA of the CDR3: TGTGCCAGCAGTAAACTTCACCGGGACAGGGAGTTTTACGAGCAGTACTTC.

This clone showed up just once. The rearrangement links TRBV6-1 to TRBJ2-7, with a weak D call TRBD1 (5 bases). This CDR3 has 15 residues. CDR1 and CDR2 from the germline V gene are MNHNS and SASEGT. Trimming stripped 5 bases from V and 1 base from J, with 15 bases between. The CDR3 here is CASSPLVGRSYEQYF. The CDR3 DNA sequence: TGTGCCAGCAGTCCCCTGGTGGGGCGGTCCTACGAGCAGTACTTC.

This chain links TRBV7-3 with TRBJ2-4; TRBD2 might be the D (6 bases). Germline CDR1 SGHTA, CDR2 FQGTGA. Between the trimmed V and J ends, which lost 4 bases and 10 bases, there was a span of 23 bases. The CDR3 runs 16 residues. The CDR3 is CASSSPTDRGRGIQYF. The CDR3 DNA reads TGTGCCAGCAGCTCTCCGACGGATAGAGGGCGGGGTATTCAGTACTTC.

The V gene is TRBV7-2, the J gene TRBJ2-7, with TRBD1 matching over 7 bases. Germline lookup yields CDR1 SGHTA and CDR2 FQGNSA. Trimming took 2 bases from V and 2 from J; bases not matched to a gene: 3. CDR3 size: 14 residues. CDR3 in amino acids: CASSLMGQTYEQYF. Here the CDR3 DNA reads TGTGCCAGCAGCTTAATGGGACAGACCTACGAGCAGTACTTC.

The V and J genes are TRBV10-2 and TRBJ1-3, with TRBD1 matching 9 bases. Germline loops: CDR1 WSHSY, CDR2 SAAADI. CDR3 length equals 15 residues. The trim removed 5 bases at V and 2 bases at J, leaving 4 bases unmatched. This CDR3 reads CASSSTGGTGNTIYF. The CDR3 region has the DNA TGCGCCAGCAGTTCGACAGGGGGAACTGGAAACACCATATATTTT.

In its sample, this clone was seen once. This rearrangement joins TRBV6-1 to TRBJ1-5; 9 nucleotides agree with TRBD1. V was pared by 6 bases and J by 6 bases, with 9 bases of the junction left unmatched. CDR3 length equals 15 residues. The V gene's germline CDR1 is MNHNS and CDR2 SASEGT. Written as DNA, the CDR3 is TGTGCCAGCAGCCCCGGGACAGGGTCGGTTCAGCCCCAGCATTTT. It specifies CASSPGTGSVQPQHF.

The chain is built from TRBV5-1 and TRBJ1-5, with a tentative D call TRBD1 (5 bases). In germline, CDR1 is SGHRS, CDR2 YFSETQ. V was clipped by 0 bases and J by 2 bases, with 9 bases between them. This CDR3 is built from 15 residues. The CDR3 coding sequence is TGCGCCAGCAGCTTGGGGGGGGAGGGCAATCAGCCCCAGCATTTT. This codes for CASSLGGEGNQPQHF.

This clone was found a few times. For the CDR3, the DNA is TGTGCCAGCAGCTTTGGGGGGGCCCAAGAGACCCAGTACTTC. This codes for CASSFGGAQETQYF. The genes are TRBV7-9 and TRBJ2-5, with TRBD2 as a possible D gene (7 bases). With 3 bases removed from V and 1 base from J, the gap between germline ends came to 9 bases. Germline loops: CDR1 SEHNR, CDR2 FQNEAQ (reference sequence). The CDR3 runs to 14 residues.

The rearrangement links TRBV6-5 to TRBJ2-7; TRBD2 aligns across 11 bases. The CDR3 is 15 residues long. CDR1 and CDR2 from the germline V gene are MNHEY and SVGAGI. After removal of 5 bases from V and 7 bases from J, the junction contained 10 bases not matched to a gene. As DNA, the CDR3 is TGTGCCAGCAGTCAGCTTAGCGGGAGGGCCGGTGAGCAGTACTTC. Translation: CASSQLSGRAGEQYF.

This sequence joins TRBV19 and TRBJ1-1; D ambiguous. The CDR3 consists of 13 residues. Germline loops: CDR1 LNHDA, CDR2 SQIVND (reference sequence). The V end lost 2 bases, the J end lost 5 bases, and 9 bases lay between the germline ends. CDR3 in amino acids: CASSINGVTEAFF. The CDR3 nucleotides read TGTGCCAGTAGTATAAACGGGGTGACTGAAGCTTTCTTT.

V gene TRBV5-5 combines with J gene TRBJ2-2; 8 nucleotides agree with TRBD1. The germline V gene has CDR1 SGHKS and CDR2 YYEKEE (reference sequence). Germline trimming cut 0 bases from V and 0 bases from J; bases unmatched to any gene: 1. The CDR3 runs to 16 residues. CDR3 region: CASSLAGGANTGELFF. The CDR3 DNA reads TGTGCCAGCAGCTTGGCAGGGGGCGCGAACACCGGGGAGCTGTTTTTT.

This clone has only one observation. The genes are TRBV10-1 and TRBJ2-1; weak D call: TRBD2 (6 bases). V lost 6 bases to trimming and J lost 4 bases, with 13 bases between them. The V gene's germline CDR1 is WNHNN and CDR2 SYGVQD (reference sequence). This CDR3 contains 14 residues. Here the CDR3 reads CASSGTRTYNEQFF. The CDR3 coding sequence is TGCGCCAGCAGCGGGACTCGAACTTACAATGAGCAGTTCTTC.

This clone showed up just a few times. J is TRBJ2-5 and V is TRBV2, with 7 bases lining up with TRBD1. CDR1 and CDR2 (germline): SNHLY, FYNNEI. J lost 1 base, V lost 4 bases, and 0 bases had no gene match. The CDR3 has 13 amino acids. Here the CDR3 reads CASSGTGQETQYF. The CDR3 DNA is TGTGCCAGCAGTGGGACAGGCCAAGAGACCCAGTACTTC.

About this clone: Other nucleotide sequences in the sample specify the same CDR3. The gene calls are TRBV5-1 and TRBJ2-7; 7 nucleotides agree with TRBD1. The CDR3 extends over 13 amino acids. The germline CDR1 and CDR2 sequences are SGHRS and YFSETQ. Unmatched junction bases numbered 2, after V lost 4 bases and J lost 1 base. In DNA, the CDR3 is TGCGCCAGCAGCCCGGGACAGTCCTACGAGCAGTACTTC. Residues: CASSPGQSYEQYF.

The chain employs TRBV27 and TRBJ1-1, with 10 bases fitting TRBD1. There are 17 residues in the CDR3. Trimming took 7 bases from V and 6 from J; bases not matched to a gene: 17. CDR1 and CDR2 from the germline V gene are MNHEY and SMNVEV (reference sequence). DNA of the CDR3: TGTGCCAGCACCCGGACAGGGGGGCCCATAGCTGTCGCTGAAGCTTTCTTT. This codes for CASTRTGGPIAVAEAFF.

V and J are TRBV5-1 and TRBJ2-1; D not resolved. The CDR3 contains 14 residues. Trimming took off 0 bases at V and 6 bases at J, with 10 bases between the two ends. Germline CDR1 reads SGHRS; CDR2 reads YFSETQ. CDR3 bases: TGCGCCAGCAGCTTGGGGCCCCCCAGCAATGAGCAGTTCTTC. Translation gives CASSLGPPSNEQFF.

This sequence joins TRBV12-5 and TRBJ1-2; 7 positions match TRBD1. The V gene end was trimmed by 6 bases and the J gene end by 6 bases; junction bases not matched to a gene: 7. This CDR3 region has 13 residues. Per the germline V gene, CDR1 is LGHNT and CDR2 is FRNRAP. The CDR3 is CASGDDRADGYTF. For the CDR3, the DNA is TGTGCTAGTGGGGACGACAGGGCTGATGGCTACACCTTC.

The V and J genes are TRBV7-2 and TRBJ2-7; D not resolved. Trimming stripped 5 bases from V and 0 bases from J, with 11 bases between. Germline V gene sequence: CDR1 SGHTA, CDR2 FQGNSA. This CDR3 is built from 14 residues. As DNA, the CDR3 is TGTGCCAGCAGCCCCGAAGCATACTCCTACGAGCAGTACTTC. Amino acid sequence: CASSPEAYSYEQYF.

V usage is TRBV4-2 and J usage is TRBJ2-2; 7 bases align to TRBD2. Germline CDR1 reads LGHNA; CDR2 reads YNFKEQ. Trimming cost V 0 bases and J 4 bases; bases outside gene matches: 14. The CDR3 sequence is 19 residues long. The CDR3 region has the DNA TGTGCCAGCAGCCAAGAAGGGAGACTAGCCCTACTGGGCACCGGGGAGCTGTTTTTT. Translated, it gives CASSQEGRLALLGTGELFF.

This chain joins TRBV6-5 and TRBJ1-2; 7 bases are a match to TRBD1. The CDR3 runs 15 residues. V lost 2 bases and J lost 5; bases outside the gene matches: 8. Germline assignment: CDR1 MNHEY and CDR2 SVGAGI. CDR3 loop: CASSYGDRDGYGYTF. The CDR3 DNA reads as TGTGCCAGCAGTTACGGTGACAGGGATGGTTATGGCTACACCTTC.

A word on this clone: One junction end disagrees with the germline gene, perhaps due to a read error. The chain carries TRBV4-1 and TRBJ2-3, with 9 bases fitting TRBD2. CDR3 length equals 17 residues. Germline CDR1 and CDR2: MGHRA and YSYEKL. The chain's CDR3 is CAGSQGNLAGITDTQYF. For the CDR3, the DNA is TGCGCCGGCAGCCAGGGTAATCTAGCGGGGATCACAGATACGCAGTATTTT.

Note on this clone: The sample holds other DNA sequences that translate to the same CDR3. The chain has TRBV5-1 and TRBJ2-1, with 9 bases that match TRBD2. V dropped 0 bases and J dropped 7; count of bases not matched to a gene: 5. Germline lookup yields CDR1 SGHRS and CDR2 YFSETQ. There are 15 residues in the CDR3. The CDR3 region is CASSLGAGGGNEQFF. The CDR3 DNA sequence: TGCGCCAGCAGCTTGGGAGCGGGGGGCGGTAATGAGCAGTTCTTC.

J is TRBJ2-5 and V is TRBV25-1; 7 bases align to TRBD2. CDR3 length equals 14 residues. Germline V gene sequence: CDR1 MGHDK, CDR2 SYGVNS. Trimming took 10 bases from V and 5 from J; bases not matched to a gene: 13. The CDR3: CANTSEGGPETQYF. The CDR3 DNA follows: TGTGCCAACACGAGTGAGGGAGGGCCGGAGACCCAGTACTTC.

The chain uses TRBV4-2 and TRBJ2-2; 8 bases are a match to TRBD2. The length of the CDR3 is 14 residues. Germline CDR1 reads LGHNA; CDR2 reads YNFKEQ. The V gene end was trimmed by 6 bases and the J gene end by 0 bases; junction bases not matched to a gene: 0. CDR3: CASRLAANTGELFF. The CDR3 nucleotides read TGTGCCAGCAGACTAGCGGCGAACACCGGGGAGCTGTTTTTT.

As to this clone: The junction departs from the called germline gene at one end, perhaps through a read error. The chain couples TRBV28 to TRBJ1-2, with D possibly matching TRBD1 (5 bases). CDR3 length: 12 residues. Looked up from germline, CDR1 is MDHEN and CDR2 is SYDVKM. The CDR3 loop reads CTARQGLRGYTF. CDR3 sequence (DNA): TGCACCGCTCGGCAGGGCTTGCGTGGCTACACCTTC.

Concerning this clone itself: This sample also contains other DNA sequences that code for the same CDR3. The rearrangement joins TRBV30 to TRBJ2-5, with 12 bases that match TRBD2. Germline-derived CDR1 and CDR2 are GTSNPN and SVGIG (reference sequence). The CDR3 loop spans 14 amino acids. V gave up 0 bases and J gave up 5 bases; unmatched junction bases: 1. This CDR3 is CAWSVGTSGETQYF. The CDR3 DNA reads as TGTGCCTGGAGTGTAGGGACTAGCGGGGAGACCCAGTACTTC.

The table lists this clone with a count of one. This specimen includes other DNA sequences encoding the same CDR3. CDR3 region: CASSQGASNQPQHF. For the CDR3, the DNA is TGCGCCAGCAGCCAAGGTGCGAGCAATCAGCCCCAGCATTTT. The chain is built from TRBV4-3 and TRBJ1-5, with D uncertain. This CDR3 comprises 14 residues. Trimming removed 1 base from V and 1 base from J, with 5 bases in between. Germline CDR1 LGHNA, CDR2 YSLEER.

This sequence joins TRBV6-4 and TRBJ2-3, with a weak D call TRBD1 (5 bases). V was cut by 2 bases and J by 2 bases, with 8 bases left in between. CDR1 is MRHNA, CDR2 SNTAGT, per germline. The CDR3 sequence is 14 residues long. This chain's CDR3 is CASSDSGATDTQYF. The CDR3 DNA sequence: TGTGCCAGCAGTGACAGTGGGGCCACAGATACGCAGTATTTT.

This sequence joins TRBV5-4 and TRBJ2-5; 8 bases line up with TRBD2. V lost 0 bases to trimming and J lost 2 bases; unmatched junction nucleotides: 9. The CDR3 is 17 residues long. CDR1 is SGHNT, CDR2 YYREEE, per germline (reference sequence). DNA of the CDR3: TGTGCCAGCAGCTTGGATCGTAGCGGGGCTATTCAAGAGACCCAGTACTTC. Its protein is CASSLDRSGAIQETQYF.

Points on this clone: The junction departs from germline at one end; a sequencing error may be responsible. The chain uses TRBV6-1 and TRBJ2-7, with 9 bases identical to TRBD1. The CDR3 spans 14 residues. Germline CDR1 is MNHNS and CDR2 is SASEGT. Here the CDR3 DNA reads TGTGCCAGCAGTAGCACAGGGGGCTCCCACGAGCAGTACTTC. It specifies CASSSTGGSHEQYF.

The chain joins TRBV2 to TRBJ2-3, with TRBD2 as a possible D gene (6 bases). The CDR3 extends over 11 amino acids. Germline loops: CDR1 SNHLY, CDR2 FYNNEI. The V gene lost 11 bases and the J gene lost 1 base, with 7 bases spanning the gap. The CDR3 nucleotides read TGTGCCGGCGGGGGCACAGATACGCAGTATTTT. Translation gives CAGGGTDTQYF.